The source of this T cell receptor beta chain is a study of blood T cells in healthy people across ages. Details on this clonotype: Antigen unknown. At one of its ends the junction is not consistent with the germline gene, which may arise from a read error.

The germline V gene encodes CDR1 LGHDT and CDR2 YNNKEL (reference sequence). CDR3 length equals 15 residues. Regarding the study as a whole: Higher diversity, along with more naive CD4+ cells, distinguished long-lived donors from aged donors. Conclusively comparing naive with antigen-experienced cells was impossible with unsorted PBMCs. CMV status of donors was not determined, possibly confounding expanded clonotype changes.

For the second PCR, which ran for 7 to 11 cycles, a sample-barcoded 5' primer and a J-beta primer mix were used. Every sample gave at least 2.5 million paired-end reads containing CDR3. Each CDR3 protein is one row after TCRdb ran MiXCR on the 5' RACE reads. The sample shows some 1,800,000 distinct CDR3 sequences, around 42% of them seen only once. The sample comprised blood. V and J are TRBV3-1 and TRBJ1-2, with TRBD1 as a possible D gene (5 bases). The sequence derives from a human donor in good health. CDR3 sequence reads: CASSQDLGRNYGYTF. The CDR3 coding sequence is TGTGCCAGCAGTCAAGACCTGGGACGGAACTATGGCTACACCTTC. Drawing the rest from reference TRBV3-1 and TRBJ1-2, the complete variable domain is DTAVSQTPKYLVTQMGNDKSIKCEQNLGHDTMYWYKQDSKKFLKIMFSYNNKELIINETVPNRFSPKSPDKAHLNLHINSLELGDSAVYFCASSQDLGRNYGYTFGSGTRLTVV.